This is a list of T cell receptor beta chains from one sample in a study of PD-L1 blockade in urothelial cancer. Profiling relied on immunoSEQ multiplex PCR, and the TCRdb table lists in-frame clones only, not all of them. The sample shows 11,000 to 15,000 clones, approximately 88% of them seen only once. Sequences were derived from PBMCs, sampled around atezolizumab (anti-PD-L1) treatment. Receptor source: a man between 65 and 85 years old with urothelial cancer. Both conserved end residues are part of each CDR3. A D gene is named only where the DNA matches it firmly. The listing skips clone size in some rows; elsewhere it reads once, few, many or a size class.

V,J,size,length,D,CDR3,DNA
TRBV28,TRBJ2-7,once,15,NA,CASSSGGHRDGEQYF,TGTGCCAGCAGTTCGGGGGGACACCGGGACGGCGAGCAGTACTTC
TRBV27,TRBJ1-5,NA,14,TRBD1,CASSSGQGFQPQHF,TGTGCCAGCAGTTCGGGACAGGGTTTCCAGCCCCAGCATTTT
TRBV4-1,TRBJ2-1,NA,16,NA,CASSQEAASVYNEQFF,TGCGCCAGCAGCCAAGAAGCAGCAAGCGTCTACAATGAGCAGTTCTTC
TRBV11-2,TRBJ2-5,NA,16,NA,CASSLVGALLQETQYF,TGTGCCAGCAGCTTAGTGGGGGCGCTACTCCAAGAGACCCAGTACTTC
TRBV30,TRBJ1-4,NA,14,NA,CAWQTGTTNEKLFF,TGTGCCTGGCAAACAGGCACAACTAATGAAAAACTGTTTTTT
TRBV6-5,TRBJ1-4,NA,14,TRBD1,CASSNGQGGEKLFF,TGTGCCAGCAGCAATGGACAGGGAGGTGAAAAACTGTTTTTT
TRBV11-3,TRBJ2-1,NA,15,TRBD1,CASSLGQGRGNEQFF,TGTGCCAGCAGCTTAGGACAGGGTCGGGGCAATGAGCAGTTCTTC
TRBV7-9,TRBJ2-5,NA,15,TRBD2,CASSLGLAGQETQYF,TGTGCCAGCAGCTTGGGACTAGCGGGGCAAGAGACCCAGTACTTC
TRBV5-1,TRBJ2-3,NA,15,TRBD2,CASTGGAAGTDTQYF,TGCGCCAGCACGGGGGGGGCGGCGGGCACAGATACGCAGTATTTT
TRBV4-1,TRBJ1-2,NA,13,NA,CASSFQSNYGYTF,TGCGCCAGCAGCTTCCAGTCTAACTATGGCTACACCTTC
TRBV5-1,TRBJ2-3,NA,14,TRBD2,CASSLAGLGDTQYF,TGCGCCAGCAGCTTGGCTGGACTAGGCGATACGCAGTATTTT
TRBV7-8,TRBJ2-5,NA,14,NA,CASSPPSRPGTQYF,TGTGCCAGCAGCCCCCCCTCACGCCCGGGGACCCAGTACTTC
TRBV5-5,TRBJ1-6,NA,14,NA,CASSSRDGHSPLHF,TGTGCCAGCAGCTCGCGGGACGGTCATTCACCCCTCCACTTT
TRBV6-5,TRBJ2-3,NA,15,NA,CASSYSWTRTDTQYF,TGTGCCAGCAGTTACTCTTGGACTCGCACAGATACGCAGTATTTT
TRBV2,TRBJ2-3,NA,15,TRBD2,CASRASGGATDTQYF,TGTGCCAGCAGGGCTAGCGGGGGGGCCACAGATACGCAGTATTTT
TRBV5-1,TRBJ2-1,NA,16,TRBD2,CASSWGLAGAGDEQFF,TGCGCCAGCAGCTGGGGACTAGCGGGGGCCGGGGATGAGCAGTTCTTC
TRBV5-6,TRBJ1-5,NA,16,TRBD1,CASSSGTGIRNQPQHF,TGTGCCAGCAGTTCCGGGACAGGGATACGCAATCAGCCCCAGCATTTT
TRBV7-9,TRBJ1-5,once,15,TRBD1,CASSEGQGAYQPQHF,TGTGCCAGCAGCGAGGGACAGGGGGCTTATCAGCCCCAGCATTTT
TRBV5-5,TRBJ1-1,NA,15,NA,CASSWTTGTNTEAFF,TGTGCCAGCAGCTGGACAACAGGGACGAACACTGAAGCTTTCTTT
TRBV4-1,TRBJ1-5,few,15,NA,CASSPDRTSNQPQHF,TGCGCCAGCAGCCCCGACAGAACAAGCAATCAGCCCCAGCATTTT
TRBV6-4,TRBJ2-1,NA,13,NA,CASSTGGTNEQFF,TGTGCCAGCAGTACTGGCGGGACCAATGAGCAGTTCTTC
TRBV4-2,TRBJ2-7,NA,13,NA,CASSQGARNEQYF,TGTGCCAGCAGCCAGGGGGCGAGGAACGAGCAGTACTTC
TRBV6-1,TRBJ2-7,NA,15,TRBD1,CASSVTRTGVYEQYF,TGTGCCAGCAGTGTAACGAGAACAGGGGTTTACGAGCAGTACTTC
TRBV18,TRBJ1-1,NA,16,NA,CASSVLTATFNTEAFF,TGTGCCAGCTCCGTATTGACAGCGACCTTCAACACTGAAGCTTTCTTT
TRBV27,TRBJ1-1,medium-sized,12,NA,CASRSGREKAFF,TGTGCCAGCAGATCCGGGAGGGAAAAAGCTTTCTTT
TRBV7-9,TRBJ1-5,NA,14,TRBD1,CASSPDRGNQPQHF,TGTGCCAGCAGCCCGGACAGGGGCAATCAGCCCCAGCATTTT
TRBV2,TRBJ2-7,NA,14,NA,CASIRRDTPYEQYF,TGTGCCAGTATTCGTCGGGACACCCCCTACGAGCAGTACTTC
TRBV15,TRBJ1-1,large,11,NA,CATSRTPGAFF,TGTGCCACCAGCAGGACTCCTGGAGCTTTCTTT
TRBV6-1,TRBJ2-7,NA,15,TRBD1,CASSRQGFRSYEQYF,TGTGCCAGCAGCAGACAGGGATTTAGGTCCTACGAGCAGTACTTC
TRBV14,TRBJ1-4,NA,16,TRBD1,CASSQDQTGSREKLFF,TGTGCCAGCAGCCAGGACCAGACAGGGAGTCGTGAAAAACTGTTTTTT
TRBV28,TRBJ2-7,NA,16,NA,CASSRNGAGEIHEQYF,TGTGCCAGCAGTCGAAATGGCGCAGGGGAGATCCACGAGCAGTACTTC
TRBV5-4,TRBJ2-1,NA,16,TRBD2,CASSLGGSGGAYEQFF,TGTGCCAGCAGCTTGGGGGGTAGCGGGGGGGCTTATGAGCAGTTCTTC
TRBV5-4,TRBJ2-1,NA,14,NA,CASSPARPHNEQFF,TGTGCCAGCAGCCCAGCCAGGCCCCACAATGAGCAGTTCTTC
TRBV18,TRBJ1-5,NA,15,TRBD1,CASSRGQGAAQPQHF,TGTGCCAGCTCACGGGGACAGGGGGCGGCTCAGCCCCAGCATTTT
TRBV12-5,TRBJ2-2,NA,14,NA,CASGWQTNTGELFF,TGTGCTAGTGGTTGGCAAACGAACACCGGGGAGCTGTTTTTT
TRBV10-3,TRBJ2-5,NA,15,TRBD1,CATNPRQGAQETQYF,TGTGCCACTAACCCAAGACAGGGGGCTCAAGAGACCCAGTACTTC
TRBV29-1,TRBJ2-3,NA,15,NA,CSVERGYSSTDTQYF,TGCAGCGTTGAGCGGGGCTATTCTAGCACAGATACGCAGTATTTT
TRBV7-9,TRBJ2-5,NA,13,TRBD2,CASTSGLAKTQYF,TGTGCCAGCACCTCGGGACTAGCAAAGACCCAGTACTTC
TRBV6-1,TRBJ2-1,NA,12,TRBD2,CASIGGVNEQFF,TGTGCCAGTATCGGGGGGGTGAATGAGCAGTTCTTC
TRBV7-2,TRBJ1-1,NA,13,NA,CASSSYSNTEAFF,TGTGCCAGCAGCAGCTACAGCAACACTGAAGCTTTCTTT